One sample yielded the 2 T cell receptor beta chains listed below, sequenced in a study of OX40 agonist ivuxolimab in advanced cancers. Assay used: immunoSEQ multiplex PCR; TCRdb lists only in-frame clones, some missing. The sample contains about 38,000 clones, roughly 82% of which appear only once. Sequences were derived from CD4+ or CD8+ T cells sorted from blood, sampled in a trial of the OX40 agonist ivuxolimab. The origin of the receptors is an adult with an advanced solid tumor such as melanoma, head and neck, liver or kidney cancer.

The CDR3 DNA is TGTGCCAGCAGCTTAGGCGGGAGCTCCTACAATGAGCAGTTCTTC. It is translated as CASSLGGSSYNEQFF. V and J are TRBV5-4 and TRBJ2-1, with TRBD2 matching 7 bases. The germline gives CDR1 SGHNT, CDR2 YYREEE (reference sequence). The CDR3 sequence is 15 residues long. V shed 2 bases and J 0 bases; nucleotides not matched to a gene: 2.

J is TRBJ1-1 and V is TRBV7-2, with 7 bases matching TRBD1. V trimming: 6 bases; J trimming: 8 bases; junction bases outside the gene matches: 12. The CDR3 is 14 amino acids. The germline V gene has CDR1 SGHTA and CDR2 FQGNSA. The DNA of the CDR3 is TGTGCCAGCAGTCAACGGTTCAGGGGGACAGAAGCTTTCTTT. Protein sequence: CASSQRFRGTEAFF.